The 9 T cell receptor beta chains given below trace back to one sample, sequenced in a study of vaccination and CD4 T cells after COVID-19 (dated 2022 in TCRdb). The library was obtained by PCR. The run used an Illumina iSeq 100. DNA from cultured CD4+ T cells underwent TCR sequencing with the Oncomine TCR Beta short-read assay at the Johns Hopkins FTIC core. In-frame beta chains were kept once TCRdb had trimmed the public reads at Q25 with fastp and called clones with MiXCR. Identical CDR3 protein sequences are pooled into one entry, listed with their most common genes and DNA. This sample lists some 19,000 distinct CDR3 sequences; less than 80% were detected once. The ten largest clones take up around 23% of the sample. No antigen has been assigned to these receptors. Taken with the paper, the label for treatment or condition translates to: approximately 11-day PBMC culture with coronavirus spike peptide pools or control peptides (ViraFEST assay).

The specimen was CD4+ T cells from blood, cultured in vitro, collected before SARS-CoV-2 vaccination. Receptors originate from a human donor who received a COVID-19 vaccine.

This clonotype was observed once. The V call is TRBV20-1, the J call TRBJ1-5, with TRBD1 matching 7 bases. The germline V gene encodes CDR1 DFQATT and CDR2 SNEGSKA (reference sequence). Losses at the gene ends were 3 bases for V and 4 bases for J; bases not matched to a gene: 9. The CDR3 extends over 15 amino acids. The CDR3 sequence is CSASPTGSENQPQHF. Written as DNA, the CDR3 is TGCAGTGCTAGTCCGACAGGGTCGGAAAATCAGCCCCAGCATTTT.

This clonotype was detected a few times. This rearrangement joins TRBV6-7 to TRBJ2-3, with a tentative D call TRBD2 (6 bases). TRBV6-7 counts as an open reading frame of uncertain function. The ends were cut back, 0 bases at V and 1 base at J, with 17 bases in the middle. The CDR3 spans 18 residues. The CDR3 coding sequence is TGTGCCAGCAGTTACTCGTATATCGGGGGTAGCGGCACAGATACGCAGTATTTT. Residues: CASSYSYIGGSGTDTQYF.

Here the CDR3 DNA reads TGTGCCAGCAGGGACAGGTATCGTCTTCGGGGGGATACGCAGTATTTT. Amino acids: CASRDRYRLRGDTQYF. The chain combines TRBV2 with TRBJ2-3, with TRBD1 as a possible D gene (7 bases). This CDR3 spans 16 amino acids. With 6 bases removed from V and 6 bases from J, the gap between germline ends came to 22 bases. Germline CDR1 and CDR2: SNHLY and FYNNEI.

The chain recombines TRBV6-1 with TRBJ2-5; D is perhaps TRBD1 (6 bases). Germline V CDR1 and CDR2: MNHNS, SASEGT. The CDR3 sequence is 13 residues long. V lost 1 base to trimming and J lost 3 bases, with 6 bases between them. The DNA for the CDR3 is TGTGCCAGCAGTGAAGACAGGGAAGAGACCCAGTACTTC. Translating gives CASSEDREETQYF.

This clonotype was seen a handful of times. The chain uses TRBV7-9 and TRBJ1-2; maybe TRBD1 (5 bases). The CDR3 loop spans 15 amino acids. Trimming removed 1 base from V and 6 bases from J, with 15 bases in between. CDR1 is SEHNR, CDR2 FQNEAQ, per germline (reference sequence). For the CDR3, the DNA is TGTGCCAGCAGCTTAGATCTGGGGCGAGTAAATGGCTACACCTTC. Its protein product is CASSLDLGRVNGYTF.

This chain connects TRBV20-1 to TRBJ2-3; D is unresolved. CDR3 size: 14 residues. V dropped 2 bases and J dropped 4 bases, with 13 bases sitting between them. Germline V lookup: CDR1 DFQATT, CDR2 SNEGSKA (reference sequence). CDR3 protein: CSARLGYGADTQYF. The CDR3 region has the DNA TGCAGTGCTAGATTAGGGTATGGCGCAGATACGCAGTATTTT.

The rearrangement joins TRBV20-1 to TRBJ2-1; 9 bases match TRBD2. Germline CDR1 DFQATT, CDR2 SNEGSKA (reference sequence). V trimming: 1 base; J trimming: 4 bases; junction bases outside the gene matches: 8. CDR3 length: 16 amino acids. The CDR3 coding sequence is TGCAGTGCTAGAGTCGCTAGCGGGGTGGGATACAATGAGCAGTTCTTC. Its translation: CSARVASGVGYNEQFF.

This chain joins TRBV10-3 and TRBJ2-3; D uncertain. The V gene's germline CDR1 is ENHRY and CDR2 SYGVKD. V shed 2 bases and J shed 4 bases, with 16 bases lying between them. This CDR3 is built from 16 residues. This chain's CDR3 is CAISETLRMGADTQYF. The CDR3 DNA reads TGTGCCATCAGTGAGACGCTAAGAATGGGCGCAGATACGCAGTATTTT.

The gene calls are TRBV2 and TRBJ1-6, with D hard to call. CDR3 length: 15 residues. Trimming left V 5 bases short and J 0 bases short, with 8 bases between. CDR1 is SNHLY and CDR2 is FYNNEI in the germline V gene. The CDR3 loop reads CASSPQSSYNSPLHF. CDR3 in DNA: TGTGCCAGCAGTCCCCAGAGCTCCTATAATTCACCCCTCCACTTT.